These 29 T cell receptor beta chains originate from one sample sequenced in a study of cytomegalovirus exposure and HLA in healthy donors. The PCR used 60 Vbeta and 13 Jbeta primers. Clones were read by immunoSEQ multiplex PCR, and TCRdb kept only the in-frame ones, dropping some. Of about 120,000 clones in the sample, roughly 66% were seen once. The source material was PBMCs. These receptors were obtained from a man younger than 30 in good health and CMV-seronegative.

The chain links TRBV10-1 to TRBJ1-1; 10 nucleotides match TRBD1. Germline V CDR1 and CDR2: WNHNN, SYGVQD (reference sequence). The CDR3 loop spans 15 amino acids. Germline trimming cut 6 bases from V and 2 bases from J; bases unmatched to any gene: 6. The CDR3 nucleotides are TGCGCCAGCAGCTCTAGGACAGGGGGAAACACTGAAGCTTTCTTT. The encoded protein is CASSSRTGGNTEAFF.

The chain uses TRBV27 and TRBJ2-3, with 7 bases that match TRBD2. V lost 3 bases and J lost 2; bases outside the gene matches: 5. The CDR3 loop spans 15 amino acids. The germline V gene has CDR1 MNHEY and CDR2 SMNVEV (reference sequence). The chain's CDR3 is CASSLGGRNTDTQYF. The DNA for the CDR3 is TGTGCCAGCAGTTTGGGAGGGCGGAACACAGATACGCAGTATTTT.

The rearrangement joins TRBV5-4 to TRBJ2-7, with unresolved D. Germline V gene sequence: CDR1 SGHNT, CDR2 YYREEE (reference sequence). The V end lost 4 bases, the J end lost 0 bases, and 14 bases lay between the germline ends. The CDR3 length is 15 residues. The CDR3, as DNA: TGTGCCAGCAGCCTCGGGTCGAGTAGCTCCTACGAGCAGTACTTC. This encodes CASSLGSSSSYEQYF.

This clone was detected a few times. This chain connects TRBV7-2 to TRBJ2-3, with 7 positions matching TRBD1. Trimming took 1 base from V and 0 from J; bases not matched to a gene: 1. Germline CDR1 reads SGHTA; CDR2 reads FQGNSA. The CDR3 loop spans 15 amino acids. This CDR3 is CASSLEGASTDTQYF. The CDR3 DNA sequence: TGTGCCAGCAGCTTAGAGGGGGCTAGCACAGATACGCAGTATTTT. The variable domain in full, completed from reference TRBV7-2 and TRBJ2-3, reads GAGVSQSPSNKVTEKGKDVELRCDPISGHTALYWYRQSLGQGLEFLIYFQGNSAPDKSGLPSDRFSAERTGGSVSTLTIQRTQQEDSAVYLCASSLEGASTDTQYFGPGTRLTVL.

The chain carries TRBV10-3 and TRBJ2-5; weak D call: TRBD2 (5 bases). The CDR3 is 13 residues long. Trimming removed 4 bases from V and 2 bases from J, with 8 bases in between. The V gene's germline CDR1 is ENHRY and CDR2 SYGVKD. CDR3 coding DNA: TGTGCCATCAGTGGACGGAGGCAAGAGACCCAGTACTTC. It specifies CAISGRRQETQYF.

This chain joins TRBV11-1 and TRBJ2-5; TRBD2 agrees at 7 bases. The CDR3 contains 16 residues. The junction had 7 bases not matched to a gene; V was cut back by 0 bases and J by 3 bases. Germline assignment: CDR1 SGHAT and CDR2 FQDESV (reference sequence). CDR3 DNA sequence: TGTGCCAGCAGCTTAGCTGGGCAGGGAGGGAAAGAGACCCAGTACTTC. Its translation is CASSLAGQGGKETQYF.

This sequence joins TRBV28 and TRBJ2-2; 10 bases agree with TRBD1. The CDR3 spans 16 residues. From germline, CDR1 is MDHEN and CDR2 SYDVKM. V was clipped by 4 bases and J by 6 bases; unmatched bases: 8. CDR3 sequence reads: CASSSRDRGFAGELFF. The CDR3 nucleotides are TGTGCCAGCAGTTCCCGGGACAGGGGTTTCGCCGGGGAGCTGTTTTTT.

This chain connects TRBV11-3 to TRBJ2-2, with D maybe TRBD1 (5 bases). CDR3 length equals 14 residues. Germline CDR1 and CDR2: SGHNT and YENEEA. V gave up 3 bases and J gave up 3 bases, with 8 bases separating them. CDR3 protein: CASSFDSHTGELFF. The CDR3 coding sequence is TGTGCCAGCAGCTTTGACAGCCACACCGGGGAGCTGTTTTTT. Supplemented by reference TRBV11-3 and TRBJ2-2, the full variable domain reads EAGVVQSPRYKIIEKKQPVAFWCNPISGHNTLYWYLQNLGQGPELLIRYENEEAVDDSQLPKDRFSAERLKGVDSTLKIQPAELGDSAVYLCASSFDSHTGELFFGEGSRLTVL.

This clone was observed a few times. The J gene is TRBJ2-7, the V gene TRBV18; 10 bases align to TRBD1. V lost 2 bases and J lost 0; bases outside the gene matches: 13. The CDR3 sequence is 19 residues long. Germline CDR1 reads KGHSH; CDR2 reads LQKENI. The CDR3 DNA follows: TGTGCCAGCTCACCAAAGACAGGGGGCGCTCCTGGGAGCTCCTACGAGCAGTACTTC. Translated, it gives CASSPKTGGAPGSSYEQYF.

The chain carries TRBV27 and TRBJ2-1; 7 bases align to TRBD1. After removal of 4 bases from V and 8 bases from J, the junction contained 11 bases not matched to a gene. This CDR3 spans 15 amino acids. Germline V gene sequence: CDR1 MNHEY, CDR2 SMNVEV (reference sequence). CDR3 sequence: CASSYRQGYFDEQFF. CDR3 nucleotides: TGTGCCAGCAGTTATCGACAGGGCTATTTCGATGAGCAGTTCTTC.

This chain connects TRBV6-6 to TRBJ2-3; 8 nucleotides match TRBD1. The CDR3 consists of 16 residues. Trimming removed 2 bases from V and 4 bases from J; junction bases left unmatched: 8. Per germline, CDR1 MNHNY and CDR2 SVGAGI (reference sequence). CDR3 DNA sequence: TGTGCCAGCAGTTACGGGGTAGGACAGGGATCAGATACGCAGTATTTT. Translated, it gives CASSYGVGQGSDTQYF.

Turning to this clone: The sample contains more than one DNA sequence encoding this CDR3. The chain is built from TRBV2 and TRBJ2-7; TRBD1 agrees at 7 bases. This CDR3 is built from 14 residues. The J segment lost 2 bases and the V segment lost 5 bases, leaving 6 bases of the junction unmatched. Germline CDR1 is SNHLY and CDR2 is FYNNEI. The chain's CDR3 is CASSWTGRTYEQYF. The CDR3 DNA sequence: TGTGCCAGCAGTTGGACAGGCCGAACCTACGAGCAGTACTTC.

The chain joins TRBV5-4 to TRBJ2-7; 7 bases match TRBD2. Germline V gene sequence: CDR1 SGHNT, CDR2 YYREEE (reference sequence). This CDR3 is built from 15 residues. J lost 2 bases, V lost 0 bases, and 5 bases had no gene match. CDR3 sequence reads: CASSLELGGAYEQYF. CDR3 in DNA: TGTGCCAGCAGCTTGGAATTGGGGGGGGCCTACGAGCAGTACTTC.

This chain uses TRBV2 with TRBJ2-3; 12 nucleotides agree with TRBD1. Trimming took 5 bases from V and 9 from J; bases not matched to a gene: 18. CDR1 and CDR2 (germline): SNHLY, FYNNEI. CDR3 length: 18 residues. The CDR3 DNA reads as TGTGCCAGCAGTTCCCATCGAGTAGGGACAGGGGGCTTAGGGACGCAGTATTTT. Its translation is CASSSHRVGTGGLGTQYF. Full variable domain (outside the CDR3, taken from reference TRBV2 and TRBJ2-3): EPEVTQTPSHQVTQMGQEVILRCVPISNHLYFYWYRQILGQKVEFLVSFYNNEISEKSEIFDDQFSVERPDGSNFTLKIRSTKLEDSAMYFCASSSHRVGTGGLGTQYFGPGTRLTVL.

Note on this clone: At one boundary the junction diverges from the germline segment, which might be a read error. The chain has TRBV5-1 and TRBJ1-3, with 8 bases identical to TRBD1. The CDR3 has 16 residues. CDR1 is SGHRS, CDR2 YFSETQ, per germline. CDR3 in DNA: TGCGCCCGCAGCGAGGGGGACAGGTACTTTGGAAACACCATATATTTT. The encoded protein is CARSEGDRYFGNTIYF.

The chain combines TRBV5-1 with TRBJ1-2; the match to TRBD1 covers 7 bases. From germline, CDR1 is SGHRS and CDR2 YFSETQ. The CDR3 has 14 residues. The trim removed 4 bases at V and 2 bases at J, leaving 5 bases unmatched. The CDR3 DNA reads TGCGCCAGCAGCGCGACGACAGGGAACTATGGCTACACCTTC. Translated, it gives CASSATTGNYGYTF.

The rearrangement uses TRBV7-8 and TRBJ2-7; 12 bases line up with TRBD2. In germline, CDR1 is SGHVS, CDR2 FQNEAQ. This CDR3 has 14 amino acids. The ends lost 6 bases at V and 3 bases at J; junction bases unmatched: 3. The DNA for the CDR3 is TGTGCCAGCAGGGGGACTAGCGGGTACTACGAGCAGTACTTC. Protein product: CASRGTSGYYEQYF.

This clone was found a few times. In DNA, the CDR3 is TGTGCCAGTCTAGCGGTCTCCTACAATGAGCAGTTCTTC. This gives the protein CASLAVSYNEQFF. The V call is TRBV6-1, the J call TRBJ2-1; 7 bases map to TRBD2. Germline loops: CDR1 MNHNS, CDR2 SASEGT. The CDR3 contains 13 residues. V was clipped by 9 bases and J by 0 bases; unmatched bases: 2.

The rearrangement uses TRBV5-1 and TRBJ2-1; D is possibly TRBD2 (5 bases). This CDR3 has 11 amino acids. V was pared by 4 bases and J by 10 bases, with 9 bases between. Germline lookup yields CDR1 SGHRS and CDR2 YFSETQ. The CDR3 loop reads CASSKTGEQFF. Written as DNA, the CDR3 is TGCGCCAGCAGCAAGACGGGGGAGCAGTTCTTC.

Only a few counts were recorded for this clone. The V call is TRBV5-6, the J call TRBJ2-7; unclear D gene. Germline values: CDR1 SGHDT, CDR2 YYEEEE. V was pared by 1 base and J by 3 bases, with 5 bases between. The CDR3 is 12 amino acids. The CDR3 bases are TGTGCCAGCAGCTTGCCAAACTACGAGCAGTACTTC. It encodes CASSLPNYEQYF.

The chain combines TRBV19 with TRBJ2-3; no clear D gene. The CDR3 is 12 residues long. Between the trimmed V and J ends, which lost 6 bases and 10 bases, there was a span of 14 bases. CDR1 is LNHDA, CDR2 SQIVND, per germline (reference sequence). The DNA for the CDR3 is TGTGCCAGTAGCAATAGACTCCCCGCGCAGTATTTT. Its protein is CASSNRLPAQYF.

The chain uses TRBV6-5 and TRBJ2-4, with 7 bases fitting TRBD2. V lost 5 bases, J lost 8 bases, and 12 bases stayed unmatched. CDR1 and CDR2 from the germline V gene are MNHEY and SVGAGI. The CDR3 extends over 15 amino acids. CDR3 amino acids: CASSPGGVAADIQYF. In DNA, the CDR3 is TGTGCCAGCAGTCCTGGGGGGGTTGCTGCGGACATTCAGTACTTC.

This clone occurred a few times. The chain has TRBV18 and TRBJ1-1; possibly TRBD1 for D (5 bases). CDR1 KGHSH and CDR2 LQKENI come from the germline V gene. Deletions cut 1 base from V and 1 base from J, with 10 bases between. The CDR3 has 15 residues. The CDR3 protein is CASSPRDLPNTEAFF. The DNA of the CDR3 is TGTGCCAGCTCACCACGGGACTTACCGAACACTGAAGCTTTCTTT.

CDR3 protein: CAWSVGQTFWETQYF. The CDR3, as DNA: TGTGCCTGGAGTGTGGGACAGACATTCTGGGAGACCCAGTACTTC. The chain joins TRBV30 to TRBJ2-5, with 7 bases lining up with TRBD1. V lost 0 bases to trimming and J lost 5 bases; unmatched junction nucleotides: 9. CDR1 GTSNPN and CDR2 SVGIG come from the germline V gene (reference sequence). This CDR3 comprises 15 residues.

V is TRBV30 and J is TRBJ2-3, with D tentatively TRBD2 (6 bases). The CDR3 has 12 residues. Trimming cost V 8 bases and J 2 bases, with 11 bases left between them. The germline gives CDR1 GTSNPN, CDR2 SVGIG (reference sequence). The DNA for the CDR3 is TGTGCCCGAGGCGGGGTCACAGATACGCAGTATTTT. Its protein is CARGGVTDTQYF.

This clone was seen only a few times. This chain connects TRBV30 to TRBJ2-7, with D possibly TRBD1 on 5 matching bases. CDR1 and CDR2 (germline): GTSNPN, SVGIG (reference sequence). The CDR3 loop spans 12 amino acids. V gave up 4 bases and J gave up 4 bases, with 11 bases separating them. The CDR3 nucleotides read TGTGCCTGGACAGGGCAGACTTACGAGCAGTACTTC. Protein: CAWTGQTYEQYF.

This clone was found a few times. The CDR3 DNA follows: TGTGCCATCAGTACACGGAGCCTCAATGAGCAGTTCTTC. This codes for CAISTRSLNEQFF. The chain couples TRBV10-3 to TRBJ2-1; D call uncertain. The CDR3 is made up of 13 amino acids. Between the trimmed V and J ends, which lost 5 bases and 6 bases, there was a span of 11 bases. Per the germline V gene, CDR1 is ENHRY and CDR2 is SYGVKD.

This sequence joins TRBV30 and TRBJ2-3, with D perhaps matching TRBD1 (5 bases). The CDR3 runs 16 residues. Germline V gene data show CDR1 as GTSNPN and CDR2 as SVGIG (reference sequence). Deletions cut 0 bases from V and 6 bases from J, with 19 bases between. Written as DNA, the CDR3 is TGTGCCTGGAGTGTAAGACAGAGGAATAACCTGGATACGCAGTATTTT. Translated: CAWSVRQRNNLDTQYF.

There are a few counts of this clone. V usage is TRBV5-4 and J usage is TRBJ2-5; tentatively, D is TRBD2 (5 bases). Trimming cost V 0 bases and J 3 bases, with 9 bases left between them. The CDR3 runs 14 residues. Germline CDR1 is SGHNT and CDR2 is YYREEE (reference sequence). CDR3 protein: CASSLGKEEETQYF. The CDR3 bases are TGTGCCAGCAGCTTGGGAAAGGAGGAAGAGACCCAGTACTTC.